The T cell receptor (beta chain) under discussion was sequenced for a study of shared clonotypes between healthy human individuals. Whole-study results and caveats: Clonotype sharing across a few donors was observed for about 5.5% of naive CD4 clonotypes. Among donors, the sharing of clonotypes was expected to be influenced by sequencing depth.

Method: immunoSEQ multiplex PCR; TCRdb's copy keeps in-frame clones and lacks some. The sample contains 2 million to 2.5 million clones, roughly 92% of which appear only once. CDR3 length: 14 amino acids. Germline V gene data show CDR1 as LNHDA and CDR2 as SQIVND (reference sequence). Trimming removed 7 bases at V and 1 base at J, with 13 bases between. Regarding this clone: No antigen is known for it.

The clonotype comes from a man younger than 30 in good health. Some clones in this sample may be carry-over from other donors' samples. Sample: naive CD4+ T cells from PBMCs. Stated subset: CD45RA+ positively selected. V gene TRBV19 combines with J gene TRBJ1-1; D might be TRBD1 (6 bases). The CDR3 DNA sequence: TGTGCCAGTATGCTGGACAGCCAGAACACTGAAGCTTTCTTT. This codes for CASMLDSQNTEAFF.